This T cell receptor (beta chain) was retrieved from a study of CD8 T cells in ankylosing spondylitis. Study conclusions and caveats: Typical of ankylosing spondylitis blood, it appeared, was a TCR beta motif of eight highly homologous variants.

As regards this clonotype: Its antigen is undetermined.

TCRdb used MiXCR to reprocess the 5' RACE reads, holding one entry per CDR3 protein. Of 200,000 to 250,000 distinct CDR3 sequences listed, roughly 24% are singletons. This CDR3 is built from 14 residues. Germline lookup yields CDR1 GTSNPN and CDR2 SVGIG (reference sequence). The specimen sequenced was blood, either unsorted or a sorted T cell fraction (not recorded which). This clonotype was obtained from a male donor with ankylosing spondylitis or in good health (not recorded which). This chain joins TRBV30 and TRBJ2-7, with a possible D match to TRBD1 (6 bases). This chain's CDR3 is CAFDDGGQNYEQYF. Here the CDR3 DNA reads TGTGCTTTCGATGATGGGGGACAAAACTACGAGCAGTACTTC.